The clone carrying this T cell receptor (beta chain) has only one observation. Its antigen is not known. Profiled with immunoSEQ multiplex PCR; TCRdb holds only in-frame clones, not every one. Among about 48,000 clones listed, just over 85% were seen once. This record belongs to a study of cytomegalovirus exposure and HLA in healthy donors. About the study: The 130 or so validation repertoires used the same platform as the approximately 670 first-cohort repertoires (as reported by a later analysis). Study-level findings and limits: While the bulk of TCR sequences proved rare, some public TCRs turned up in many donors. In vitro testing confirmed a few CMV-associated chains as specific for CMV antigens. In the approximately 120 validation repertoires, a later analysis found that first-cohort TCR clusters tended to co-occur.

This CDR3 has 12 residues. V was clipped by 5 bases and J by 4 bases, with 6 bases between them. Germline V CDR1 and CDR2: MNHEY, SVGAGI. The sequenced sample consisted of PBMCs. The source of this sequence is a woman aged 25 to 45 in good health and CMV-seronegative. This chain connects TRBV6-5 to TRBJ1-5; D is undetermined. CDR3 DNA: TGTGCCAGCAGTCCCCATAATCAGCCCCAGCATTTT. Translating gives CASSPHNQPQHF.